A single sample gave rise to the 11 T cell receptor beta chains below, sequenced in a study of response to subunit inactivated influenza vaccine. TCRdb recomputed calls from the RT-PCR reads with MiXCR, one row per CDR3 protein. The sample comprises about 500,000 distinct CDR3 sequences, 15% to 20% of which are singletons, and less than 4% rests with the top ten. The material was CD4+ T cells sorted from PBMCs, obtained roughly 24 months after vaccination. These receptors all stem from a man between 50 and 70 years old who received an inactivated influenza vaccine.

The chain carries TRBV6-5 and TRBJ2-2; 7 bases are shared with TRBD2. Germline-derived CDR1 and CDR2 are MNHEY and SVGAGI. J lost 0 bases, V lost 0 bases, and 4 bases had no gene match. The CDR3 contains 17 residues. The CDR3 region has the DNA TGTGCCAGCAGTTACTCGGTCGGGAGGCCGAACACCGGGGAGCTGTTTTTT. Translation gives CASSYSVGRPNTGELFF.

This clonotype was detected a few times. The gene calls are TRBV5-5 and TRBJ2-3; D not certain. Between the trimmed V and J ends, which lost 2 bases and 6 bases, there was a span of 13 bases. Per the germline V gene, CDR1 is SGHKS and CDR2 is YYEKEE (reference sequence). The CDR3 length is 14 residues. The CDR3 sequence is CASSFQKSWDTQYF. CDR3 bases: TGTGCCAGCAGCTTCCAGAAAAGTTGGGATACGCAGTATTTT.

This clonotype was seen only a few times. The chain carries TRBV7-6 and TRBJ2-7, with D perhaps TRBD1 (5 bases). Trimming shortened V by 1 base and J by 3 bases, and 13 bases separated the two germline ends. The length of the CDR3 is 15 residues. CDR1 and CDR2 from the germline V gene are SGHVS and FNYEAQ. The CDR3 here is CASSLVSDKNYEQYF. The CDR3 coding sequence is TGTGCCAGCAGCTTAGTTTCGGACAAGAACTACGAGCAGTACTTC.

The rearrangement joins TRBV2 to TRBJ2-2; 14 nucleotides align to TRBD2. The ends lost 8 bases at V and 6 bases at J; junction bases unmatched: 5. From germline, CDR1 is SNHLY and CDR2 FYNNEI. The CDR3 length is 15 residues. This CDR3 is CASGTSGSPPGELFF. CDR3 coding DNA: TGTGCCAGCGGGACTAGCGGGAGCCCACCCGGGGAGCTGTTTTTT.

This clonotype has at least ten counts. This chain uses TRBV6-5 with TRBJ1-1; 7 bases align to TRBD1. The V gene end was trimmed by 4 bases and the J gene end by 5 bases; junction bases not matched to a gene: 4. Germline values: CDR1 MNHEY, CDR2 SVGAGI. The CDR3 totals 13 residues. CDR3 DNA sequence: TGTGCCAGCAGTTTGTACAGGGGAACTGAAGCTTTCTTT. It codes for CASSLYRGTEAFF.

J is TRBJ1-2 and V is TRBV4-3; D is unresolved. Per germline, CDR1 LGHNA and CDR2 YSLEER. Deletions cut 0 bases from V and 4 bases from J, with 12 bases between. The CDR3 spans 15 residues. The CDR3 protein is CASSQEGRATYGYTF. CDR3 coding DNA: TGCGCCAGCAGCCAAGAGGGCCGGGCGACCTATGGCTACACCTTC.

A few counts support this clonotype. The chain links TRBV12-3 or TRBV12-4 to TRBJ2-1; 9 bases are shared with TRBD2. This CDR3 has 16 residues. Trimming at V came to 6 bases and at J to 2 bases, leaving 8 bases not matched to a gene. CDR3 coding DNA: TGTGCCAGCAGACAGGAGGGACTAGCAGCCTACAATGAGCAGTTCTTC. Protein: CASRQEGLAAYNEQFF.

This chain joins TRBV19 and TRBJ2-1; 8 nucleotides agree with TRBD2. This CDR3 contains 16 residues. The V segment lost 1 base and the J segment 3 bases; nucleotides outside the gene matches: 5. Germline lookup yields CDR1 LNHDA and CDR2 SQIVND (reference sequence). The chain's CDR3 is CASSIGGSGSYNEQFF. Here the CDR3 DNA reads TGTGCCAGTAGTATAGGAGGAAGCGGGAGCTACAATGAGCAGTTCTTC.

CDR3: CASSEFYRANTEAFF. In DNA, the CDR3 is TGTGCCAGCAGTGAATTCTACAGGGCGAACACTGAAGCTTTCTTT. J is TRBJ1-1 and V is TRBV2, with D maybe TRBD1 (6 bases). The length of the CDR3 is 15 residues. The germline gives CDR1 SNHLY, CDR2 FYNNEI. Trimming took off 2 bases at V and 1 base at J, with 11 bases between the two ends.

The CDR3 region is CASSLTRTRVETQYF. CDR3 nucleotides: TGTGCCAGCAGCCTTACCAGGACAAGGGTGGAGACCCAGTACTTC. The gene calls are TRBV3-1 and TRBJ2-5; possibly TRBD1 for D (5 bases). CDR3 length: 15 amino acids. Germline V gene data show CDR1 as LGHDT and CDR2 as YNNKEL (reference sequence). Trimming pared 4 bases from V and 5 bases from J, leaving 17 bases between.

The genes are TRBV4-3 and TRBJ2-3, with D possibly TRBD1 on 6 matching bases. This CDR3 spans 18 amino acids. Trimming removed 0 bases at V and 0 bases at J, with 16 bases between. The germline V gene has CDR1 LGHNA and CDR2 YSLEER. CDR3 sequence reads: CASSQDFGTRYSTDTQYF. The DNA of the CDR3 is TGCGCCAGCAGCCAAGACTTCGGGACAAGGTATAGCACAGATACGCAGTATTTT.